The clone carrying this T cell receptor (beta chain) is categorized as large. Researchers set a sequencing depth target of 1 in 200,000 to 1 in 1 million T cells. Measured with immunoSEQ multiplex PCR; TCRdb has only the in-frame clones, and not every one. Of more than 300,000 clones listed, 70% to 80% are singletons. The source of the sample is a study of cytotoxic CD8 clonotypes in ibrutinib-treated CLL. About the study: Among responders, roughly 25 were partial and 2 complete; after median roughly 68 months, about 15 stayed remitted and around twelve progressed.

The CDR3 runs to 14 residues. Deletions cut 3 bases from V and 7 bases from J, with 15 bases between. Per the germline V gene, CDR1 is LNHDA and CDR2 is SQIVND (reference sequence). J is TRBJ1-1 and V is TRBV19; the D gene is possibly TRBD1 (5 bases). The source was PBMCs, collected before ibrutinib treatment. This clonotype originated in a human donor with chronic lymphocytic leukemia. Written as DNA, the CDR3 is TGTGCCAGTAGTATGGGGCGGGGGTTAAATGAAGCTTTCTTT. Its protein product is CASSMGRGLNEAFF.